This T cell receptor (beta chain) was found in a study of blood T cell repertoires in COVID-19. Study overall: Donors in the United States, Italy and Spain gave samples during acute or convalescent COVID-19. Sources were T cells, B-cell-depleted T cells, or PBMCs; the material itself was cDNA or gDNA.

In this sample, this clone turned up once. Per the original data handling: Reference gene primer amplification yielded estimated nucleated cell counts. Profiling relied on immunoSEQ multiplex PCR, and the TCRdb table lists in-frame clones only, not all of them. The V and J calls and the clone size are those of that table, but D and trimming were determined from the DNA. The sample includes approximately 76,000 clones, roughly nine tenths of them seen just once. The CDR3 extends over 16 amino acids. Germline V lookup: CDR1 SGHTA, CDR2 FQGNSA. The trim removed 1 base at V and 1 base at J, leaving 0 bases unmatched.

The chain recombines TRBV7-2 with TRBJ2-2; 10 bases align to TRBD2. This sequence originates from a young man with acute or convalescent COVID-19. The specimen was peripheral blood. CDR3 region: CASSLVAGGNTGELFF. The CDR3 region has the DNA TGTGCCAGCAGCTTAGTAGCGGGAGGGAACACCGGGGAGCTGTTTTTT.